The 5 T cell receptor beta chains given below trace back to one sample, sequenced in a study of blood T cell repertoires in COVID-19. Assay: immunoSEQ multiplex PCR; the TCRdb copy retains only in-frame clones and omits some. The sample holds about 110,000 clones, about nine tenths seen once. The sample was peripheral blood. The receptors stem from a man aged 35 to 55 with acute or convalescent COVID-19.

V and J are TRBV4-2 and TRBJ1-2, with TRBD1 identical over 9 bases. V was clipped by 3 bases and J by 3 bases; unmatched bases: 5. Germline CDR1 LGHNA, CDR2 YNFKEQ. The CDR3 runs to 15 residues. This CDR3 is CASSHVTGGDYGYTF. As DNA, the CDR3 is TGTGCCAGCAGCCATGTTACAGGGGGCGACTATGGCTACACCTTC.

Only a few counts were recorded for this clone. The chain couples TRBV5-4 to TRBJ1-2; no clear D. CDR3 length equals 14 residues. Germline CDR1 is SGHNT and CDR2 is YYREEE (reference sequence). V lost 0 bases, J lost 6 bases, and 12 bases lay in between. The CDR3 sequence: CASSLDVGGNGYTF. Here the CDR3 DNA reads TGTGCCAGCAGCTTGGACGTTGGAGGGAATGGCTACACCTTC.

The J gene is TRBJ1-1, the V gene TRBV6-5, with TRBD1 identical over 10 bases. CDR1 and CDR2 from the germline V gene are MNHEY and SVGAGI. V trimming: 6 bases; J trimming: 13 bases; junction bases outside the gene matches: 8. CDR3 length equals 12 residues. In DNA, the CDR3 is TGTGCCAGCAGGCAAGTTGGGACAGGGGATTTCTTT. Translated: CASRQVGTGDFF.

Written as DNA, the CDR3 is TGTGCCAGCAAAAAAGGGGGAGGGGCGAACACCGGGGAGCTGTTTTTT. Translation: CASKKGGGANTGELFF. The chain is built from TRBV2 and TRBJ2-2; maybe TRBD2 (7 bases). Trimming removed 7 bases from V and 0 bases from J, with 15 bases in between. The germline gives CDR1 SNHLY, CDR2 FYNNEI. This CDR3 spans 16 amino acids. The whole variable domain, remainder taken from reference TRBV2 and TRBJ2-2, is EPEVTQTPSHQVTQMGQEVILRCVPISNHLYFYWYRQILGQKVEFLVSFYNNEISEKSEIFDDQFSVERPDGSNFTLKIRSTKLEDSAMYFCASKKGGGANTGELFFGEGSRLTVL.

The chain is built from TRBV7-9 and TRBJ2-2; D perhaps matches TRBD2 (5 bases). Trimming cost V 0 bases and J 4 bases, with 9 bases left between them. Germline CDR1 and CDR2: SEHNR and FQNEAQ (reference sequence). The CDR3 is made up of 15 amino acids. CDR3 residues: CASSLARAGTGELFF. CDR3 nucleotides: TGTGCCAGCAGCTTAGCGAGGGCCGGCACCGGGGAGCTGTTTTTT.